One and the same sample provided the 18 T cell receptor beta chains below, sequenced in a study of cytomegalovirus exposure and HLA in healthy donors. PCR was performed using 60 Vbeta and 13 Jbeta primers. The table came from immunoSEQ multiplex PCR; TCRdb's copy has only in-frame clones and leaves some out. The sample yields about 140,000 clones, roughly four fifths seen once. Sequenced input: PBMCs. Receptors were obtained from a young man in good health and CMV-seronegative.

This clone appeared a few times. The chain is built from TRBV4-2 and TRBJ2-6; D is perhaps TRBD2 (6 bases). The CDR3 contains 16 residues. Trimming removed 3 bases from V and 1 base from J, with 10 bases in between. The V gene's germline CDR1 is LGHNA and CDR2 YNFKEQ. In DNA form, the CDR3 reads TGTGCCAGCAGCCACCGGGAGCCGTCTGGGGCCAACGTCCTGACTTTC. Protein sequence: CASSHREPSGANVLTF.

The table lists this clone with a few counts. The chain is built from TRBV4-1 and TRBJ2-2; the match to TRBD2 covers 8 bases. The germline V gene encodes CDR1 MGHRA and CDR2 YSYEKL. The CDR3 has 16 amino acids. V lost 4 bases, J lost 0 bases, and 4 bases stayed unmatched. This chain's CDR3 is CASSRGGRSNTGELFF. Here the CDR3 DNA reads TGCGCCAGCAGCCGGGGCGGGAGGTCGAACACCGGGGAGCTGTTTTTT.

The chain employs TRBV7-9 and TRBJ1-1; no definite D call. The germline CDR1 and CDR2 sequences are SEHNR and FQNEAQ (reference sequence). This CDR3 has 13 amino acids. V was shortened by 5 bases and J by 1 base, with 8 bases between the two germline ends. CDR3 loop: CASSPQQNTEAFF. The CDR3 DNA reads as TGTGCCAGCAGCCCCCAACAGAACACTGAAGCTTTCTTT.

The chain combines TRBV29-1 with TRBJ2-4; D ambiguous. This CDR3 contains 14 residues. Trimming left V 4 bases short and J 2 bases short, with 12 bases between. Per germline, CDR1 SQVTM and CDR2 ANQGSEA. The CDR3 is CSVVVLASKNIQYF. Here the CDR3 DNA reads TGCAGCGTTGTCGTCTTGGCTTCCAAAAACATTCAGTACTTC.

V is TRBV6-4 and J is TRBJ2-4; weak D call: TRBD1 (5 bases). The CDR3 loop spans 17 amino acids. Germline V lookup: CDR1 MRHNA, CDR2 SNTAGT. V was shortened by 5 bases and J by 0 bases, with 17 bases between the two germline ends. CDR3 nucleotides: TGTGCCAGCAGTTCCTGGGGCCGTAGGCTAGCCAAAAACATTCAGTACTTC. Its translation: CASSSWGRRLAKNIQYF.

The V call is TRBV13, the J call TRBJ2-3, with TRBD1 as a possible D gene (5 bases). V lost 5 bases, J lost 8 bases, and 14 bases lay in between. The CDR3 has 13 residues. Germline V gene data show CDR1 as PRHDT and CDR2 as FYEKMQ (reference sequence). CDR3 nucleotides: TGTGCCAGCAGCGAGATGGGGCCAGGTACGCAGTATTTT. Translating it yields CASSEMGPGTQYF.

The rearrangement uses TRBV5-1 and TRBJ1-1; 7 bases are a match to TRBD1. V shed 4 bases and J 3 bases; nucleotides not matched to a gene: 6. Germline V CDR1 and CDR2: SGHRS, YFSETQ. This CDR3 region has 14 residues. CDR3 in DNA: TGCGCCAGCAGCAGGGGGACAGAAGACACTGAAGCTTTCTTT. Amino acids: CASSRGTEDTEAFF.

This chain uses TRBV7-2 with TRBJ1-3; 10 positions match TRBD1. The V gene's germline CDR1 is SGHTA and CDR2 FQGNSA. The CDR3 extends over 16 amino acids. V shed 5 bases, J shed 5 bases, and the junction held 9 bases outside the gene matches. The CDR3 region is CASSQGDRGFRNTIYF. The DNA of the CDR3 is TGTGCCAGCAGCCAAGGGGACAGGGGCTTTAGAAACACCATATATTTT.

This sequence joins TRBV11-1 and TRBJ2-3; D may be TRBD1 (6 bases). The CDR3 is 13 amino acids. The V gene lost 4 bases and the J gene lost 6 bases, with 11 bases spanning the gap. CDR1 SGHAT and CDR2 FQDESV come from the germline V gene (reference sequence). The CDR3: CASSSQGSDTQYF. CDR3 sequence (DNA): TGTGCCAGCAGCTCACAGGGTTCGGATACGCAGTATTTT.

The V and J genes are TRBV6-5 and TRBJ2-7, with TRBD2 matching 8 bases. The CDR3 has 16 amino acids. The junction had 11 bases not matched to a gene; V was cut back by 0 bases and J by 7 bases. From germline, CDR1 is MNHEY and CDR2 SVGAGI. In DNA form, the CDR3 reads TGTGCCAGCAGTTACTCTAGCGGACTAGCCGGTGGGGAGCAGTACTTC. This sequence encodes CASSYSSGLAGGEQYF.

The chain couples TRBV10-3 to TRBJ2-5; D might be TRBD2 (5 bases). Trimming stripped 2 bases from V and 1 base from J, with 17 bases between. The CDR3 is 17 amino acids. Per the germline V gene, CDR1 is ENHRY and CDR2 is SYGVKD. CDR3 bases: TGTGCCATCAGTGAGCCTGCGGGTCGGCGGGCCCAAGAGACCCAGTACTTC. Its translation is CAISEPAGRRAQETQYF.

This clone occurred a few times. The chain recombines TRBV2 with TRBJ1-5; 10 bases line up with TRBD1. With V trimmed by 6 bases and J by 6 bases, 8 bases remained unmatched. Germline loops: CDR1 SNHLY, CDR2 FYNNEI. The CDR3 is 15 residues long. The DNA of the CDR3 is TGTGCCAGCAGGGCCGGGACAGGGGCCTCTCAGCCCCAGCATTTT. The encoded protein is CASRAGTGASQPQHF.

The chain links TRBV2 to TRBJ1-4, with D possibly being TRBD1 (6 bases). Germline V gene lookup returns CDR1 SNHLY and CDR2 FYNNEI. V shed 1 base and J shed 6 bases, with 12 bases lying between them. The CDR3 spans 15 residues. The CDR3 loop reads CASSEEGQRDEKLFF. In DNA, the CDR3 is TGTGCCAGCAGTGAAGAGGGACAAAGGGATGAAAAACTGTTTTTT.

The J gene is TRBJ2-3, the V gene TRBV6-1; 11 nucleotides match TRBD1. V lost 3 bases to trimming and J lost 0 bases; unmatched junction nucleotides: 8. The germline V gene has CDR1 MNHNS and CDR2 SASEGT. The CDR3 runs 18 residues. In DNA form, the CDR3 reads TGTGCCAGCAGTGATGGGACAGGGGGATCAACCAGCACAGATACGCAGTATTTT. This sequence encodes CASSDGTGGSTSTDTQYF.

The V gene is TRBV11-1, the J gene TRBJ1-1, with D perhaps TRBD1 (6 bases). The CDR3 covers 15 residues. V lost 5 bases, J lost 4 bases, and 17 bases lay in between. Germline V gives CDR1 SGHAT, CDR2 FQDESV (reference sequence). The CDR3: CASSNAQGFTTEAFF. CDR3 nucleotides: TGTGCCAGCAGCAACGCACAGGGTTTTACCACTGAAGCTTTCTTT.

The sample holds a few counts of this clone. The CDR3 DNA follows: TGTGCCAGCAGCCCGATGGGACAGGGGACAGATACGCAGTATTTT. Amino acid sequence: CASSPMGQGTDTQYF. V and J are TRBV27 and TRBJ2-3; 10 bases fit TRBD1. Trimming cost V 6 bases and J 3 bases; bases outside gene matches: 6. Germline lookup yields CDR1 MNHEY and CDR2 SMNVEV (reference sequence). The length of the CDR3 is 15 residues.

This chain connects TRBV7-2 to TRBJ2-5; 7 nucleotides match TRBD2. Germline CDR1 SGHTA, CDR2 FQGNSA. V shed 2 bases, J shed 5 bases, and the junction held 11 bases outside the gene matches. This CDR3 comprises 16 residues. The CDR3 sequence: CASSLIQGGSGETQYF. The CDR3 DNA reads TGTGCCAGCAGCTTAATCCAGGGCGGGAGCGGGGAGACCCAGTACTTC.

The chain links TRBV6-4 to TRBJ2-1, with TRBD2 matching 10 bases. Unmatched junction bases numbered 2, after V lost 2 bases and J lost 4 bases. CDR3 length: 15 residues. CDR1 and CDR2 from the germline V gene are MRHNA and SNTAGT. The CDR3 loop reads CASSDASGSYNEQFF. CDR3 sequence (DNA): TGTGCCAGCAGTGACGCTAGCGGGAGTTACAATGAGCAGTTCTTC.